The entry below describes one T cell receptor (beta chain). The repertoire was sequenced with immunoSEQ multiplex PCR; TCRdb's copy has only in-frame clones and lacks some. The top ten clones hold approximately 2% of a sample with roughly 91,000 clones, about 96% of them seen once. This sample is part of a study of OX40 agonist ivuxolimab in advanced cancers. In the study overall: Enrollees could have had prior anti-PD-1, anti-PD-L1 or anti-CTLA-4 therapy, which 30% to 50% had received. Of the patients, three showed partial responses, one with hepatocellular carcinoma and two with cutaneous melanoma.

Per germline, CDR1 MNHEY and CDR2 SMNVEV (reference sequence). The CDR3 spans 14 residues. The ends were cut back, 7 bases at V and 0 bases at J, with 12 bases in the middle. Sequenced here: CD4+ or CD8+ T cells sorted from blood, sampled in a trial of the OX40 agonist ivuxolimab. The gene calls are TRBV27 and TRBJ2-5, with D possibly TRBD2 on 5 matching bases. The TCR comes from an adult with an advanced solid tumor such as melanoma, head and neck, liver or kidney cancer. CDR3 DNA sequence: TGTGCCAGCAACCCAGCGGATAACCAAGAGACCCAGTACTTC. Translating it yields CASNPADNQETQYF.